This is a list of T cell receptor beta chains from one sample in a study of OX40 agonist ivuxolimab in advanced cancers. Profiled with immunoSEQ multiplex PCR; TCRdb holds only in-frame clones, not every one. The sample has more than 35,000 clones, roughly nine tenths seen once. Sequenced material: CD4+ or CD8+ T cells sorted from blood, taken in a trial of the OX40 agonist ivuxolimab. Receptors originate from an adult with an advanced solid tumor such as melanoma, head and neck, liver or kidney cancer. The CDR3 runs from the conserved cysteine through the conserved F or W. The D gene is left open where the match is weak. A row's size may be missing; if present it is once, few, many or a size class.

>NA|NA|TRBJ2-1|TRBV27
CASSLVQGYNEQFF
TGTGCCAGCAGTTTAGTTCAGGGCTACAATGAGCAGTTCTTC
>NA|TRBD1|TRBJ1-3|TRBV19
CASRRQGGSGNTIYF
TGTGCCAGTAGACGACAGGGCGGCTCTGGAAACACCATATATTTT
>NA|NA|TRBJ2-7|TRBV6-5
CASSQTRGSFLQYF
TGTGCCAGCAGCCAGACAAGGGGCAGTTTTTTGCAGTACTTC
>NA|NA|TRBJ2-7|TRBV6-5
CASSLRQRSYEQYF
TGTGCCAGCAGTCTGAGACAGCGATCCTACGAGCAGTACTTC
>NA|TRBD2|TRBJ2-1|TRBV5-1
CASSLSGGAGYNEQFF
TGCGCCAGCAGCCTTAGCGGGGGGGCCGGCTACAATGAGCAGTTCTTC
>NA|NA|TRBJ2-6|TRBV19
CASSDGSGANVLTF
TGTGCCAGTAGTGATGGCTCTGGGGCCAACGTCCTGACTTTC
>NA|TRBD1|TRBJ2-5|TRBV11-2
CASSTTGWNQETQYF
TGTGCCAGCAGCACGACAGGGTGGAATCAAGAGACCCAGTACTTC
>NA|NA|TRBJ2-5|TRBV9
CASSVVQGGQETQYF
TGTGCCAGCAGCGTAGTACAGGGCGGCCAAGAGACCCAGTACTTC
>NA|TRBD1|TRBJ1-6|TRBV7-2
CASSPRDRVPNSPLHF
TGTGCCAGCAGCCCCCGGGACAGGGTGCCTAATTCACCCCTCCACTTT
>NA|NA|TRBJ2-7|TRBV5-1
CASSLVGGGAYEQYF
TGCGCCAGCAGCTTGGTGGGGGGAGGCGCCTACGAGCAGTACTTC
>NA|NA|TRBJ2-1|TRBV4-3
CASSQEAQGSYNEQFF
TGCGCCAGCAGCCAAGAGGCACAGGGTTCCTACAATGAGCAGTTCTTC
>NA|NA|TRBJ2-1|TRBV4-1
CASSQGQGLYNEQFF
TGCGCCAGCAGCCAGGGGCAGGGATTATACAATGAGCAGTTCTTC
>NA|NA|TRBJ2-2|TRBV5-1
CASRVLRENTGELFF
TGCGCCAGCAGGGTCCTCAGGGAGAACACCGGGGAGCTGTTTTTT
>NA|NA|TRBJ2-3|TRBV5-1
CASSPGGYESTDTQYF
TGCGCCAGCAGCCCAGGTGGCTACGAGAGCACAGATACGCAGTATTTT
>few|NA|TRBJ2-2|TRBV7-9
CASITQGPGTTNTGELFF
TGTGCCAGCATCACCCAAGGTCCAGGGACAACGAACACCGGGGAGCTGTTTTTT
>NA|TRBD1|TRBJ1-1|TRBV4-3
CASSQGQGTEAFF
TGCGCCAGCAGCCAGGGACAGGGAACTGAAGCTTTCTTT
>once|TRBD1|TRBJ1-3|TRBV7-2
CASSLAGGTGGNTIYF
TGTGCCAGCAGCTTAGCAGGGGGGACAGGGGGAAACACCATATATTTT
>NA|NA|TRBJ2-2|TRBV20-1
CSARDTGELFF
TGCAGTGCTAGGGACACCGGGGAGCTGTTTTTT
>NA|NA|TRBJ1-3|TRBV6-1
CASSDNSGNTIYF
TGTGCCAGCAGTGACAACTCTGGAAACACCATATATTTT
>few|TRBD1|TRBJ1-6|TRBV19
CASSRGQGMAYNSPLHF
TGTGCCAGTAGCCGTGGACAGGGAATGGCCTATAATTCACCCCTCCACTTT
>NA|NA|TRBJ1-6|TRBV18
CASSPLNSARDSPLHF
TGTGCCAGCTCACCACTGAACAGTGCAAGGGACTCACCCCTCCACTTT
>NA|NA|TRBJ1-5|TRBV6-4
CASREGRKPGAYGQPQHF
TGTGCCAGCAGGGAAGGGAGGAAGCCAGGGGCTTATGGTCAGCCCCAGCATTTT
>NA|NA|TRBJ2-2|TRBV7-7
CASSLAETGELFF
TGTGCTAGCAGCTTAGCGGAAACCGGGGAGCTGTTTTTT
>few|NA|TRBJ2-1|TRBV7-9
CASSPDWSGEQFF
TGTGCCAGCAGTCCCGACTGGTCCGGCGAGCAGTTCTTC
>NA|TRBD1|TRBJ1-3|TRBV7-2
CASSNAAGGPGNTIYF
TGTGCCAGCAGCAACGCCGCAGGGGGCCCTGGAAACACCATATATTTT
>NA|NA|TRBJ1-2|TRBV2
CASSYYGYTF
TGTGCCAGCAGTTATTATGGCTACACCTTC
>NA|NA|TRBJ2-7|TRBV6-1
CASRGRTQGEQYF
TGTGCCAGCAGGGGCCGGACGCAGGGAGAGCAGTACTTC
>NA|NA|TRBJ2-5|TRBV2
CASGPSGGQETQYF
TGTGCCAGCGGGCCCTCCGGGGGCCAAGAGACCCAGTACTTC
>NA|TRBD1|TRBJ2-7|TRBV25-1
CASSESGGPTYEQYF
TGTGCCAGCAGTGAATCAGGGGGCCCTACCTACGAGCAGTACTTC
>NA|NA|TRBJ1-2|TRBV6-1
CASRASDRPNYGYTF
TGTGCCAGCAGAGCCTCTGACAGACCCAACTATGGCTACACCTTC
>NA|TRBD1|TRBJ1-6|TRBV4-2
CATKGGTEGSPLHF
TGTGCCACCAAAGGGGGGACAGAGGGGTCACCCCTCCACTTT
>NA|TRBD1|TRBJ1-2|TRBV25-1
CASSENRGTAYGYTF
TGTGCCAGCAGTGAAAACAGGGGTACGGCCTATGGCTACACCTTC
>NA|TRBD1|TRBJ1-1|TRBV5-6
CASSLVPGQGNTEAFF
TGTGCCAGCAGCTTGGTACCGGGACAGGGGAACACTGAAGCTTTCTTT
>NA|TRBD1|TRBJ2-1|TRBV15
CATSSGGSGRGLYNEQFF
TGTGCCACCAGCAGTGGAGGGTCGGGCAGGGGGCTCTACAATGAGCAGTTCTTC
>NA|NA|TRBJ1-2|TRBV27
CASSFTGGYGYTF
TGTGCCAGCAGTTTTACCGGGGGCTACGGCTACACCTTC
>NA|NA|TRBJ2-7|TRBV9
CASSVTGFLLDEQYF
TGTGCCAGCAGTGTCACGGGATTCCTCTTGGACGAGCAGTACTTC
>NA|NA|TRBJ1-6|TRBV7-2
CASSSPRGFGVSPLHF
TGTGCCAGCAGCTCCCCCCGAGGGTTCGGCGTTTCACCCCTCCACTTT
>NA|NA|TRBJ2-1|TRBV11-2
CASSSQGGAGQFF
TGTGCCAGCAGCTCCCAGGGGGGGGCCGGGCAGTTCTTC
>NA|NA|TRBJ2-7|TRBV10-3
CAISHRGDSYEQYF
TGTGCCATCAGTCACCGGGGAGACTCCTACGAGCAGTACTTC
>NA|NA|TRBJ1-4|TRBV12-5
CASGLTGRGTNEKLFF
TGTGCTAGTGGTTTGACAGGGAGGGGAACTAATGAAAAACTGTTTTTT
>few|NA|TRBJ1-1|TRBV7-2
CASSMTENTEAFF
TGTGCCAGCAGCATGACAGAGAACACTGAAGCTTTCTTT
>NA|NA|TRBJ2-1|TRBV7-7
CASSPAGRKNEQFF
TGTGCTAGCAGCCCTGCGGGGCGTAAAAATGAGCAGTTCTTC
>NA|NA|TRBJ1-4|TRBV5-5
CASSLGVGKEKLFF
TGTGCCAGCAGCTTGGGGGTGGGCAAGGAAAAACTGTTTTTT
>NA|NA|TRBJ1-5|TRBV9
CASSYGVDQPQHF
TGTGCCAGCAGCTACGGAGTTGATCAGCCCCAGCATTTT
>once|TRBD2|TRBJ2-3|TRBV15
CATSRGTKRGGLADTQYF
TGTGCCACCAGCAGAGGAACGAAGCGGGGGGGGTTGGCAGATACGCAGTATTTT
>NA|TRBD1|TRBJ1-6|TRBV5-6
CASSAGQGVSPLHF
TGTGCCAGCAGCGCGGGACAGGGAGTATCACCCCTCCACTTT
>NA|NA|TRBJ2-5|TRBV7-2
CASSPLRGGETQYF
TGTGCCAGCAGCCCCCTGAGGGGAGGAGAGACCCAGTACTTC
>NA|NA|TRBJ1-2|TRBV5-4
CASRPPPGANYGYTF
TGTGCCAGCAGACCCCCTCCGGGGGCCAACTATGGCTATACCTTC
>NA|NA|TRBJ1-2|TRBV6-1
CASLGGGYGYTF
TGTGCCAGCTTGGGAGGGGGCTATGGCTACACCTTC
>NA|TRBD1|TRBJ2-2|TRBV5-6
CASRLQGVNTGELFF
TGTGCCAGCAGGCTACAGGGGGTAAACACCGGGGAGCTGTTTTTT
>NA|NA|TRBJ2-2|TRBV6-6
CASTLLGDTGELFF
TGTGCCAGCACTCTCTTAGGGGACACCGGGGAGCTGTTTTTT
>NA|TRBD2|TRBJ2-1|TRBV7-6
CASARTSGGALGYNEQFF
TGTGCCAGCGCTAGAACTAGCGGGGGGGCTTTAGGTTACAATGAGCAGTTCTTC
>few|TRBD2|TRBJ2-2|TRBV9
CASSPWSSGATGELFF
TGTGCCAGCAGCCCATGGTCCAGCGGGGCCACCGGGGAGCTGTTTTTT
>NA|NA|TRBJ1-5|TRBV6-5
CASIPGGVGQPQHF
TGTGCCAGCATCCCCGGGGGGGTTGGTCAGCCCCAGCATTTT
>NA|NA|TRBJ1-2|TRBV4-1
CASSQDSIPRGYGYTF
TGCGCCAGCAGCCAAGATTCCATACCGCGAGGCTATGGCTACACCTTC
>few|NA|TRBJ1-6|TRBV6-5
CASSPPDSNSPLHF
TGTGCCAGCAGTCCTCCAGACTCTAATTCACCCCTCCACTTT